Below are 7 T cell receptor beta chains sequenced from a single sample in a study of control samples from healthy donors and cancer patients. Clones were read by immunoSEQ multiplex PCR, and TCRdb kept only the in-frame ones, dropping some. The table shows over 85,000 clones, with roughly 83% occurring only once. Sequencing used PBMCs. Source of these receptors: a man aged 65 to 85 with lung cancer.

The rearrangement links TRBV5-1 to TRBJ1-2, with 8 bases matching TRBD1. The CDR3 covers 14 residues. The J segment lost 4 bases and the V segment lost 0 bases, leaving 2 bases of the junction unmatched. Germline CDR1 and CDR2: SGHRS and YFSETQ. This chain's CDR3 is CASSLDGTGYGYTF. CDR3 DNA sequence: TGCGCCAGCAGCTTGGACGGGACAGGCTATGGCTACACCTTC.

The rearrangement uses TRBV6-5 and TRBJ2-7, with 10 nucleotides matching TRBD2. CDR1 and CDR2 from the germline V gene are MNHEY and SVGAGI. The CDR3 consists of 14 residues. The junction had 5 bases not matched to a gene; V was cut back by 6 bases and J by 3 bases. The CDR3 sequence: CASRPAGGNYEQYF. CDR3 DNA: TGTGCCAGCAGGCCAGCGGGGGGGAACTACGAGCAGTACTTC.

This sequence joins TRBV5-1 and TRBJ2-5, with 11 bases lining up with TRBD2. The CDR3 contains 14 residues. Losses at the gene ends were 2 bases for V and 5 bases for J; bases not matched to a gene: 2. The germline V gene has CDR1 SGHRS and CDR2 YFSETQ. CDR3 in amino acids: CASSFRLAGETQYF. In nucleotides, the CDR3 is TGCGCCAGCAGCTTCAGACTAGCGGGGGAGACCCAGTACTTC.

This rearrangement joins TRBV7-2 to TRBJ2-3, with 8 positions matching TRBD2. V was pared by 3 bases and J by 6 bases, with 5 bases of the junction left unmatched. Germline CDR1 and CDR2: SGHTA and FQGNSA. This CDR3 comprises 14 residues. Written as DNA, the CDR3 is TGTGCCAGCAGCTTCTCGGGGGGGCTCGATACGCAGTATTTT. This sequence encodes CASSFSGGLDTQYF.

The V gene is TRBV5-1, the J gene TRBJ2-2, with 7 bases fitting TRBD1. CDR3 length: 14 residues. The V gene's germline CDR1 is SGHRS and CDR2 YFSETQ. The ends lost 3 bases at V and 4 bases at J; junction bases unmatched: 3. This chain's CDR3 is CASSSGQSTGELFF. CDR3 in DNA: TGCGCCAGCAGCTCGGGACAGAGCACCGGGGAGCTGTTTTTT.

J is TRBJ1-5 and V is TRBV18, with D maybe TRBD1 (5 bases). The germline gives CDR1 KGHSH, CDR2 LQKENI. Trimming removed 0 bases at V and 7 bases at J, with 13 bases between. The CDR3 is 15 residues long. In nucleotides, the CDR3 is TGTGCCAGCTCACCACCGGGAGGGACCCACCAGCCCCAGCATTTT. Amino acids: CASSPPGGTHQPQHF. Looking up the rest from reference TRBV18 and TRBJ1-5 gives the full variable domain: NAGVMQNPRHLVRRRGQEARLRCSPMKGHSHVYWYRQLPEEGLKFMVYLQKENIIDESGMPKERFSAEFPKEGPSILRIQQVVRGDSAAYFCASSPPGGTHQPQHFGDGTRLSIL.

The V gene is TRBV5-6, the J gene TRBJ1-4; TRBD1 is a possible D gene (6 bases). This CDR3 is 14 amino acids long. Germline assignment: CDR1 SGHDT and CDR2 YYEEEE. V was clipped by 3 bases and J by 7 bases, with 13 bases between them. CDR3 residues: CASSSGGPGEKLFF. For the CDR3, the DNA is TGTGCCAGCAGCTCCGGGGGGCCCGGTGAAAAACTGTTTTTT.